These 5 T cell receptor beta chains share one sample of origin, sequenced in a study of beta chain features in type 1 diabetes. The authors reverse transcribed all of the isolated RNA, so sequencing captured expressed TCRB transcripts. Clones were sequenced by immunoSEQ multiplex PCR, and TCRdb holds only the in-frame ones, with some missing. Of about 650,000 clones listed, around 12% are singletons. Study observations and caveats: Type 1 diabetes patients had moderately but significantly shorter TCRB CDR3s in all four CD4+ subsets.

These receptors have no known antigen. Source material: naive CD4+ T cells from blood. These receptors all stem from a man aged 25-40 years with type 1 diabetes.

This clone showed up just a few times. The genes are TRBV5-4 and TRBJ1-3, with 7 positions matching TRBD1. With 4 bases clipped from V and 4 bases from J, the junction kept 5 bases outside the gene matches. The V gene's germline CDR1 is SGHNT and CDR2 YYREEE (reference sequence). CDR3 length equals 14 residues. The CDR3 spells CASSHQGEGNTIYF. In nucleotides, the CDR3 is TGTGCCAGCAGCCATCAGGGGGAGGGAAACACCATATATTTT.

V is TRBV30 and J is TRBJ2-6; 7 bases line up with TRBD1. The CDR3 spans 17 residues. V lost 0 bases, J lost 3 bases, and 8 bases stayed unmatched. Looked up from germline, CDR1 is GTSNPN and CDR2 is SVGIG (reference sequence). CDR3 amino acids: CAWSVQTGNFGANVLTF. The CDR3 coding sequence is TGTGCCTGGAGTGTACAGACAGGGAACTTTGGGGCCAACGTCCTGACTTTC.

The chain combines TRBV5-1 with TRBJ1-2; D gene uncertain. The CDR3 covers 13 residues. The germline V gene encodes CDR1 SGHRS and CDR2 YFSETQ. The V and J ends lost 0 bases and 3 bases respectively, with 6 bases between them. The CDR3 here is CASSLEQHYGYTF. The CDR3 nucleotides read TGCGCCAGCAGCTTGGAACAGCACTATGGCTACACCTTC.

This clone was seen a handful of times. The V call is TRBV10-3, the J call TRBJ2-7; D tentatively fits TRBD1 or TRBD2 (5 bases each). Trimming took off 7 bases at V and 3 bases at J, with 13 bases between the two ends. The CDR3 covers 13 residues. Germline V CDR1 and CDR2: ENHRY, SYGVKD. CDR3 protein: CAITRGSFYEQYF. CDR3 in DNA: TGTGCCATCACTCGGGGCTCCTTCTACGAGCAGTACTTC.

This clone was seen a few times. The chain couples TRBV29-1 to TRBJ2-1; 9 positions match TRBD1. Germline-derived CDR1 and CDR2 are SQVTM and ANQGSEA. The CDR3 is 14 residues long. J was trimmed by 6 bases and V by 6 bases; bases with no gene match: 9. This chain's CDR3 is CSVALGQGRNEQFF. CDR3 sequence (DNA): TGCAGCGTCGCCTTAGGACAGGGGCGCAATGAGCAGTTCTTC.